The 22 T cell receptor beta chains below were found in one sample sequenced in a study of blood T cells in healthy people across ages. The second PCR ran about 6 to 12 cycles with a sample-barcoded 5' primer and J-beta primers. A single record per CDR3 protein comes from TCRdb applying MiXCR to the 5' RACE reads. The sample yields 1,500,000 or so distinct CDR3 sequences, 42% seen once. The sample consisted of blood. The receptors derive from a woman in her late teens or twenties in good health.

This clonotype was counted a few times. The V and J genes are TRBV7-2 and TRBJ1-1; D gene uncertain. The length of the CDR3 is 16 residues. The V gene lost 0 bases and the J gene lost 1 base, with 12 bases spanning the gap. Germline CDR1 reads SGHTA; CDR2 reads FQGNSA. For the CDR3, the DNA is TGTGCCAGCAGCTTAGCCTTCGGGGTAGCGAACACTGAAGCTTTCTTT. Its translation: CASSLAFGVANTEAFF.

In its sample, this clonotype was seen many times. V gene TRBV20-1 combines with J gene TRBJ2-1; the match to TRBD2 covers 7 bases. CDR3 length: 15 residues. CDR1 and CDR2 (germline): DFQATT, SNEGSKA (reference sequence). With V trimmed by 6 bases and J by 5 bases, 13 bases remained unmatched. The CDR3 loop is CSAPPMAGADNEQFF. The CDR3, as DNA: TGCAGTGCCCCCCCGATGGCGGGAGCAGACAATGAGCAGTTCTTC.

The sample holds a few counts of this clonotype. This chain links TRBV4-1 with TRBJ1-5, with 8 bases identical to TRBD1. The CDR3 loop spans 14 amino acids. V lost 4 bases, J lost 6 bases, and 5 bases stayed unmatched. Germline CDR1 and CDR2: MGHRA and YSYEKL. CDR3 in amino acids: CASSRSGGPQPQHF. DNA for the CDR3: TGCGCCAGCAGCCGCTCAGGGGGCCCTCAGCCCCAGCATTTT.

The V gene is TRBV25-1, the J gene TRBJ2-5; maybe TRBD2 (5 bases). CDR1 and CDR2 (germline): MGHDK, SYGVNS. The length of the CDR3 is 13 residues. Trimming pared 4 bases from V and 5 bases from J, leaving 11 bases between. The CDR3 DNA sequence: TGTGCCAGCAGTGTCCTAGCAGAGGAGACCCAGTACTTC. Its protein is CASSVLAEETQYF.

The chain uses TRBV29-1 and TRBJ2-5, with no clear D. CDR3 length: 13 residues. Trimming left V 0 bases short and J 2 bases short, with 7 bases between. Germline CDR1 is SQVTM and CDR2 is ANQGSEA. The CDR3 DNA follows: TGCAGCGTTGAAGAGGGAATACAAGAGACCCAGTACTTC. This translates into CSVEEGIQETQYF.

CDR3 DNA sequence: TGCAGTGGGCGGGAGGGCGCCGGAGCCGATGAGCAGTTCTTC. Its translation is CSGREGAGADEQFF. This chain uses TRBV20-1 with TRBJ2-1; the match to TRBD2 covers 9 bases. Germline CDR1 is DFQATT and CDR2 is SNEGSKA (reference sequence). The CDR3 contains 14 residues. V was pared by 7 bases and J by 8 bases, with 12 bases of the junction left unmatched.

The rearrangement uses TRBV7-2 and TRBJ2-7, with D possibly being TRBD1 (6 bases). Germline CDR1 and CDR2: SGHTA and FQGNSA. The germline V and J ends were trimmed by 3 bases and 6 bases, with 12 bases remaining between them. This CDR3 is built from 13 residues. DNA of the CDR3: TGTGCCAGCAGCTTGACAGGCGCGGCCGAGCAGTACTTC. This gives the protein CASSLTGAAEQYF.

The genes are TRBV2 and TRBJ2-5; D may be TRBD1 (6 bases). The J call may not be correct, given that the DNA end is closer to TRBJ2-7. Germline CDR1 reads SNHLY; CDR2 reads FYNNEI. This CDR3 spans 16 amino acids. The CDR3 coding sequence is TGTGCCAGCAGTGAAATCGCCGGAAACAGGGACTACGAGCAGTACTTC. It translates to CASSEIAGNRDYEQYF.

The V and J genes are TRBV4-1 and TRBJ2-1; TRBD2 might be the D (6 bases). CDR3 size: 15 residues. The germline CDR1 and CDR2 sequences are MGHRA and YSYEKL. V was shortened by 1 base and J by 6 bases, with 13 bases between the two germline ends. The CDR3 nucleotides are TGCGCCAGCAGCCAAGCAGCGGGCTCTCCCAATGAGCAGTTCTTC. This encodes CASSQAAGSPNEQFF.

The rearrangement uses TRBV7-9 and TRBJ1-1; 10 nucleotides align to TRBD1. Germline CDR1 reads SEHNR; CDR2 reads FQNEAQ (reference sequence). The CDR3 consists of 18 residues. Trimming removed 3 bases from V and 4 bases from J; junction bases left unmatched: 14. Here the CDR3 reads CASSFSPGQGRLGTEAFF. The DNA for the CDR3 is TGTGCCAGCAGCTTTAGCCCGGGACAGGGGCGCCTGGGCACTGAAGCTTTCTTT.

This clonotype was counted once. The chain joins TRBV28 to TRBJ2-2, with 7 bases fitting TRBD2. Germline V gives CDR1 MDHEN, CDR2 SYDVKM. The CDR3 loop spans 16 amino acids. With V trimmed by 1 base and J by 5 bases, 7 bases remained unmatched. The CDR3 sequence: CASSLFAGDRTGELFF. In DNA, the CDR3 is TGTGCCAGCAGTTTATTTGCGGGAGACCGTACCGGGGAGCTGTTTTTT.

This clonotype was counted only a few times. The rearrangement links TRBV29-1 to TRBJ1-2; 7 bases fit TRBD1. Germline values: CDR1 SQVTM, CDR2 ANQGSEA. The CDR3 consists of 16 residues. Unmatched junction bases numbered 15, after V lost 1 base and J lost 7 bases. CDR3 loop: CSVEGAGTGAVSGYTF. The CDR3 region has the DNA TGCAGCGTTGAAGGGGCTGGCACAGGGGCGGTGAGTGGCTACACCTTC.

A word on this clonotype: Germline and junction disagree at one end, which may indicate a read error. The chain combines TRBV4-3 with TRBJ2-3, with TRBD2 matching over 9 bases. Per the germline V gene, CDR1 is LGHNA and CDR2 is YSLEER. This CDR3 is 16 amino acids long. The CDR3 here is CTSSQEVSGSQDTQYF. CDR3 nucleotides: TGCACCAGCAGCCAAGAGGTTAGCGGGAGCCAAGATACGCAGTATTTT.

This clonotype has a handful of counts. V gene TRBV28 combines with J gene TRBJ1-5; maybe TRBD1 (5 bases). The CDR3 spans 15 residues. The germline V gene has CDR1 MDHEN and CDR2 SYDVKM. Trimming stripped 6 bases from V and 1 base from J, with 13 bases between. The CDR3 sequence is CASRLGDLSNQPQHF. CDR3 sequence (DNA): TGTGCCAGCAGGTTAGGGGATTTGAGCAATCAGCCCCAGCATTTT.

The genes are TRBV6-5 and TRBJ1-6, with D uncertain. CDR1 and CDR2 from the germline V gene are MNHEY and SVGAGI. V gave up 6 bases and J gave up 7 bases, with 16 bases separating them. This CDR3 region has 15 residues. CDR3: CASSLLEGINSPLHF. The CDR3, as DNA: TGTGCCAGCAGCTTGCTGGAGGGTATCAATTCACCCCTCCACTTT.

This chain joins TRBV24-1 and TRBJ2-3, with D tentatively TRBD2 (6 bases). The germline V gene has CDR1 KGHDR and CDR2 SFDVKD. CDR3 length: 19 amino acids. The V end lost 2 bases, the J end lost 2 bases, and 22 bases lay between the germline ends. The CDR3, as DNA: TGTGCCACCAGTGATTCAGTACCGCGGACTCGCGGGATCACAGATACGCAGTATTTT. This codes for CATSDSVPRTRGITDTQYF.

This clonotype was found a few times. The chain has TRBV6-5 and TRBJ2-7, with D unresolved. V shed 10 bases and J shed 1 base, with 8 bases lying between them. The length of the CDR3 is 11 residues. Germline loops: CDR1 MNHEY, CDR2 SVGAGI. This CDR3 is CATRESYEQYF. DNA of the CDR3: TGTGCCACCCGAGAATCCTACGAGCAGTACTTC.

This clonotype appeared many times. This chain connects TRBV12-3 or TRBV12-4 to TRBJ2-7; D remains unclear. Trimming pared 3 bases from V and 5 bases from J, leaving 5 bases between. The CDR3 totals 11 residues. The CDR3 region has the DNA TGTGCCAGCAGTTTTTCCAACGAGCAGTACTTC. Its protein product is CASSFSNEQYF.

CDR3 DNA sequence: TGTGCCAGCAGCTTGAAGGGGGAGAACCCCTACAATGAGCAGTTCTTC. Amino acid sequence: CASSLKGENPYNEQFF. This chain uses TRBV13 with TRBJ2-1; possible D gene TRBD1, 6 bases. CDR3 length: 16 amino acids. Looked up from germline, CDR1 is PRHDT and CDR2 is FYEKMQ (reference sequence). Trimming removed 3 bases from V and 2 bases from J, with 14 bases in between. The variable domain in full, completed from reference TRBV13 and TRBJ2-1, reads AAGVIQSPRHLIKEKRETATLKCYPIPRHDTVYWYQQGPGQDPQFLISFYEKMQSDKGSIPDRFSAQQFSDYHSELNMSSLELGDSALYFCASSLKGENPYNEQFFGPGTRLTVL.

This clonotype was seen a few times. The gene calls are TRBV20-1 and TRBJ2-7; D not resolved. Germline values: CDR1 DFQATT, CDR2 SNEGSKA (reference sequence). The CDR3 sequence is 12 residues long. V lost 5 bases, J lost 4 bases, and 12 bases lay in between. CDR3 loop: CSARGVQYEQYF. In nucleotides, the CDR3 is TGCAGTGCTCGTGGGGTGCAGTACGAGCAGTACTTC.

The chain uses TRBV6-2 or TRBV6-3 and TRBJ1-6; the match to TRBD1 covers 7 bases. Germline CDR1 reads MNHEY; CDR2 reads SVGEGT. V was clipped by 4 bases and J by 3 bases; unmatched bases: 9. There are 17 residues in the CDR3. CDR3 protein: CASSLVRGGNYNSPLHF. The DNA of the CDR3 is TGTGCCAGCAGTTTGGTTCGAGGGGGCAACTATAATTCACCCCTCCACTTT.

There are a few counts of this clonotype. The gene calls are TRBV7-2 and TRBJ2-2; 10 nucleotides align to TRBD2. CDR1 is SGHTA, CDR2 FQGNSA, per germline. The J segment lost 6 bases and the V segment lost 1 base, leaving 2 bases of the junction unmatched. This CDR3 is 15 amino acids long. The CDR3 DNA sequence: TGTGCCAGCAGCTTAGGCCTAGCGGGAGCCGGGGAGCTGTTTTTT. Its translation: CASSLGLAGAGELFF.